In this sample, the clone carrying this TCR beta chain is medium-sized. What it binds is unknown. These data are taken from a study of identical twins. Overall study results and limits: Out-of-frame beta sequences exhibited a weaker degree of excess twin sharing. Conclusions relied on cross-sectional statistical analysis, not following the same donors.

Unique molecular identifiers were present on the cDNA, and a universal primer site came from template switching. MiXCR, run by TCRdb on the 5' RACE reads, gives a single entry per CDR3 protein. Among approximately 620,000 distinct CDR3 sequences listed, more than 6.5% were seen once. These sequences were also reported in another study, on yellow fever vaccine responses in identical twins.

The clonotype comes from a woman younger than 35 in good health. Sequences were obtained from PBMCs.

The CDR3 DNA is TGCGCCAGCAGCCGGGACGTTGTCTCCTACAATGAGCAGTTCTTC. Its translation: CASSRDVVSYNEQFF. The gene calls are TRBV5-1 and TRBJ2-1; D is perhaps TRBD1 or TRBD2 (5 bases each). Germline V lookup: CDR1 SGHRS, CDR2 YFSETQ. The CDR3 extends over 15 amino acids. Trimming removed 4 bases from V and 0 bases from J, with 11 bases in between.